This TCR beta chain was documented in a study of radiation and T cells in renal cell carcinoma (dated by TCRdb to about 2020). About the study as a whole: Samples were obtained from a clinical trial, in which 15 Gy stereotactic body radiation therapy was delivered to primary renal cell carcinomas and nephrectomy was performed 4 weeks later. TCR beta sequencing covered 53 samples in total, comprising 25 or so tumors and approximately 27 peripheral blood samples. Across all 50 or so samples, 3.5 million to 4.5 million unique CDR3 nucleotide sequences encoding 2 million to 3 million unique CDR3 amino acid sequences were identified.

Following the manufacturer's recommendations, the immunoSEQ kit was used to generate TCR beta libraries from genomic DNA. For library preparation, a first multiplex PCR was performed with proprietary primers, followed by a second PCR in which unique barcodes were added, and bead cleanups were performed after each round. A positive control reaction and a negative control reaction, both provided in the kit, were run with every batch of samples. The final libraries were assessed on an Agilent 4200 TapeStation D1000 ScreenTape, pooled by volume, and quantified by qPCR. Sequencing was performed on an Illumina NextSeq500 with a MidOutput 150-cycle cartridge, and 156 Read1 and 15 Index1 cycles were run with kit custom primers. The pooled library was loaded at 0.95 to 1 pM with 20% PhiX control spiked in. From the authors' description of their analysis: Vendor-processed data were analyzed in R, with a clonotype defined as all T cells sharing the same CDR3 nucleotide sequence. For clone abundance analyses, frequencies were normalized to the 10,000 most abundant clones in each sample. Before analysis, public T cell clones were removed, and these numbered fewer than six per sample on average. An abundance difference of at least 32-fold between compartments was the criterion for calling clonotypes tumor-enriched or baseline blood-enriched. A beta-binomial differential abundance model was used to identify clonotypes that expanded or contracted between blood time points. Tumor-blood repertoire similarity was measured with the Baroni-Urbani and Buser coefficient, and groups were compared using two-tailed Wilcoxon tests in R. TCRdb mirrors the immuneACCESS table, restricted to in-frame sequences. Some clones are absent from its copies; in checked studies, under half trace to an unresolved V gene, and the reason for the others is unknown. That table gives V, J and clone size, and the DNA gave D and trimming. In this sample the table shows about 150,000 clones, roughly 86% of which occur a single time. The top ten clonotypes cover 13% of the sample.

Interpreted using the paper, the time point label stands for: blood 2 weeks post-SBRT. What this sample's treatment or condition label stands for: 15 Gy SBRT to primary tumor, nephrectomy 4 weeks later. To follow tumor-enriched clonotypes, peripheral blood was collected serially from radiation-treated patients at baseline and again at 2 weeks and 4 weeks after SBRT. Every patient's renal cell carcinoma showed clear cell pathology. Genomic DNA for TCR sequencing was prepared using the QIAamp DNA Blood Mini Kit (Qiagen). The analyses included only samples that passed all quality control checks. On the study overall, not on this receptor specifically: Because the trial had a single-armed design, the trial could not examine how radiation dose or scheduling affected the TCR repertoire. Because pretreatment tumor biopsies were not available, the baseline intratumoral presence of clonotypes could not be determined. In blood, the top tumor clonotypes increased between baseline and 2 weeks post-radiation and then shrank by 4 weeks, which suggests that tumor-resident clones expanded only transiently. Changes in the blood repertoire were not tracked past 4 weeks after treatment.

CDR1 is given as LGHNT and CDR2 as FRNRAP, both from the germline V gene. The CDR3 runs 16 residues from the cysteine to the phenylalanine. The entry retains the CDR3 DNA only, 48 bases that are in frame from base 1. V and J lose 1 base and 0 bases, and a span of 10 bases separates them. Of note for this clone: Its target antigen remains unknown. Base qualities are not provided; no much larger clone lies one nucleotide away.

This receptor was obtained from a woman aged 45-60 years with renal cell carcinoma. The chain uses TRBV12-5 and TRBJ1-3; D gene: possibly TRBD1, on 5 matching bases. Sequences were derived from blood, sampled from a patient whose treatment included radiotherapy and nephrectomy. The CDR3 here reads CASGLETGSSGNTIYF. The sequenced DNA: TGTGCTAGTGGTTTGGAAACAGGTAGCTCTGGAAACACCATATATTTT.